Here is one T cell receptor (beta chain) with its context. What it binds is unknown. One end of the junction is discordant with germline, which a read error may explain. Repertoires were generated with immunoSEQ multiplex PCR, while TCRdb's copy carries only in-frame clones and drops some. The profile shows 15,000 to 20,000 clones, less than 85% of them singletons. Germline V gene data show CDR1 as SEHNR and CDR2 as FQNEAQ (reference sequence). The CDR3 sequence is 16 residues long. The data were obtained in a study of CD4+ T cells in melanoma. Study results and caveats: In melanoma, neoantigen-specific CD4+ T cells reportedly differed in differentiation state. CD8+ T cell, macrophage and B cell function reportedly correlated with neoantigen-specific CD4+ T cells.

The clonotype originates from a human donor with melanoma. The chain is built from TRBV7-9 and TRBJ1-3; tentative D call: TRBD1 (5 bases). The sample was cells from a culture (not recorded whether cultured in vitro). CDR3 in DNA: TGTGCCAGCAGCTTTATCAGGGCGATGTCTGGAACCACCATATATTTT. Translation gives CASSFIRAMSGTTIYF.